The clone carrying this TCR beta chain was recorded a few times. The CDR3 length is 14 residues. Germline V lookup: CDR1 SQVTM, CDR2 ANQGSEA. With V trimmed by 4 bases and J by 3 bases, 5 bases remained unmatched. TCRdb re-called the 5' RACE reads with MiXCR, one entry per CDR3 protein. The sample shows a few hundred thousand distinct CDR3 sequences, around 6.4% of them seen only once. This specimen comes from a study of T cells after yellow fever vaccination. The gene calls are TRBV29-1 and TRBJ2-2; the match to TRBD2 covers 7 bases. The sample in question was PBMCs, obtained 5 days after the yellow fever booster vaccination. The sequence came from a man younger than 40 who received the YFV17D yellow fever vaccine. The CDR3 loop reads CSVAGGGDTGELFF. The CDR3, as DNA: TGCAGCGTTGCTGGGGGAGGGGACACCGGGGAGCTGTTTTTT.